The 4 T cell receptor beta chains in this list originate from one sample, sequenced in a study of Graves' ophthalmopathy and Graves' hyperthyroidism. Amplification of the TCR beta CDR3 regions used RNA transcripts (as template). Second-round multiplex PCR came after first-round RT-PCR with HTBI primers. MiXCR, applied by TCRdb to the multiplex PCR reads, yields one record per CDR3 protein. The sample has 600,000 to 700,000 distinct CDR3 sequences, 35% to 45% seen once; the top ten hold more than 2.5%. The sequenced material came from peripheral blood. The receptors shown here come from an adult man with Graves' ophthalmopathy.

The CDR3 DNA sequence: TGCAGTGCTACCACTCCAGGTGGTCCTTACGAGCAGTACTTC. It yields the protein CSATTPGGPYEQYF. The chain carries TRBV20-1 and TRBJ2-7, with D hard to call. The CDR3 consists of 14 residues. CDR1 is DFQATT, CDR2 SNEGSKA, per germline (reference sequence). The V end lost 4 bases, the J end lost 4 bases, and 17 bases lay between the germline ends.

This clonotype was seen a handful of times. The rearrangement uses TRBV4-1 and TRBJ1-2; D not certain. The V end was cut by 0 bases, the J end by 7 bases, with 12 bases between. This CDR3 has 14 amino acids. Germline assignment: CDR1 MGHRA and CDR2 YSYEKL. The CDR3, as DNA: TGCGCCAGCAGCCAAGACGCATTGACTGGTGGCTACACCTTC. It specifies CASSQDALTGGYTF.

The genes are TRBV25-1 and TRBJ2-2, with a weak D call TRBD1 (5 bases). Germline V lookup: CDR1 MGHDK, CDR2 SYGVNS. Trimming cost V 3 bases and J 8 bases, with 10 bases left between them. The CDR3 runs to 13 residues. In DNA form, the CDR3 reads TGTGCCAGCAGTGATGATCGGACAGGGGAGCTGTTTTTT. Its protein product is CASSDDRTGELFF.

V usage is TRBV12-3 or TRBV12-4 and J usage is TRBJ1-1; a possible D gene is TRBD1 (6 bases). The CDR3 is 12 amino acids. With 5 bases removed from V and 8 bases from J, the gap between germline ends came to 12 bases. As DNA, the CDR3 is TGTGCCAGCAGTGCCGACAGGTACGAAGCTTTCTTT. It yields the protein CASSADRYEAFF.